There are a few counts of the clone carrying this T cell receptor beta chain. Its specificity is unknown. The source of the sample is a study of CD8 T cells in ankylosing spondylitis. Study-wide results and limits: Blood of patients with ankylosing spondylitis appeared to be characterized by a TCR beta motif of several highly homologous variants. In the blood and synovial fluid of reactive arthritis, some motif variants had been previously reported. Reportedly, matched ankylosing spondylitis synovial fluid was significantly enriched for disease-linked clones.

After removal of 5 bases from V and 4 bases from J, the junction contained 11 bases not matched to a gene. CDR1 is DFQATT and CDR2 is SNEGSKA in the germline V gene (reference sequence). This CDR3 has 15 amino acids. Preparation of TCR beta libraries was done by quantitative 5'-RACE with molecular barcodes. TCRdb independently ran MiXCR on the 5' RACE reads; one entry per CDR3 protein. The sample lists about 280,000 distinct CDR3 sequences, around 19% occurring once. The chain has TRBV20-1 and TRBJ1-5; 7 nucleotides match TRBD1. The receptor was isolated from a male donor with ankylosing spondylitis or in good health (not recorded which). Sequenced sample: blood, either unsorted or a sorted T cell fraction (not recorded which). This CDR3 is CSALLSGTANQPQHF. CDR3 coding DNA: TGCAGTGCTCTCCTATCCGGGACAGCGAATCAGCCCCAGCATTTT.